This TCR beta chain originates from a study of preoperative IRX-2 immunotherapy in early breast cancer (dated by TCRdb to 2018 to 2020). The treatment or condition label here, explained by the study, means: preoperative locoregional IRX-2 cytokine immunotherapy. The samples were obtained from a phase Ib study in which preoperative, locoregional IRX-2 cytokine immunotherapy intended to prime immune responses was tested. Donors were patients with early-stage breast cancer who received IRX-2 before surgery. Library creation used the immunoSEQ multiplex PCR assay. Entries here come from immuneACCESS through TCRdb and include only in-frame sequences with V and J called. Some clones fail to appear in such tables; in the studies checked, an unresolved V gene covers under half of the shortfall, and the cause of the remainder is unknown. Recorded for this sample are 25,000 or so clones; 75% to 90% of them occurred a single time. The ten largest make up 9% of the sample.

Regarding this clone: There is no known antigen for this receptor. The input lacks base qualities; no much larger clone sits a single base away.

Sequenced here: tumor tissue, sampled after IRX-2 immunotherapy. The receptor's source is a human donor with breast cancer.

The CDR3 region: CASSLVGGGSGNTIYF. The nucleotide sequence reads TGTGCCAGCAGCTTAGTAGGAGGGGGATCTGGAAACACCATATATTTT. The chain is assembled from TRBV7-2 and TRBJ1-3; possibly the D gene is TRBD1, per 6 matching bases. The V end loses 1 base and the J end loses 1 base, and a stretch of 11 bases separates them. The CDR3 contains 16 residues, cysteine and phenylalanine counted. Just the 48-base CDR3 DNA is kept, in frame starting at base 1. CDR1 and CDR2 were assigned from the germline V gene as SGHTA and FQGNSA.